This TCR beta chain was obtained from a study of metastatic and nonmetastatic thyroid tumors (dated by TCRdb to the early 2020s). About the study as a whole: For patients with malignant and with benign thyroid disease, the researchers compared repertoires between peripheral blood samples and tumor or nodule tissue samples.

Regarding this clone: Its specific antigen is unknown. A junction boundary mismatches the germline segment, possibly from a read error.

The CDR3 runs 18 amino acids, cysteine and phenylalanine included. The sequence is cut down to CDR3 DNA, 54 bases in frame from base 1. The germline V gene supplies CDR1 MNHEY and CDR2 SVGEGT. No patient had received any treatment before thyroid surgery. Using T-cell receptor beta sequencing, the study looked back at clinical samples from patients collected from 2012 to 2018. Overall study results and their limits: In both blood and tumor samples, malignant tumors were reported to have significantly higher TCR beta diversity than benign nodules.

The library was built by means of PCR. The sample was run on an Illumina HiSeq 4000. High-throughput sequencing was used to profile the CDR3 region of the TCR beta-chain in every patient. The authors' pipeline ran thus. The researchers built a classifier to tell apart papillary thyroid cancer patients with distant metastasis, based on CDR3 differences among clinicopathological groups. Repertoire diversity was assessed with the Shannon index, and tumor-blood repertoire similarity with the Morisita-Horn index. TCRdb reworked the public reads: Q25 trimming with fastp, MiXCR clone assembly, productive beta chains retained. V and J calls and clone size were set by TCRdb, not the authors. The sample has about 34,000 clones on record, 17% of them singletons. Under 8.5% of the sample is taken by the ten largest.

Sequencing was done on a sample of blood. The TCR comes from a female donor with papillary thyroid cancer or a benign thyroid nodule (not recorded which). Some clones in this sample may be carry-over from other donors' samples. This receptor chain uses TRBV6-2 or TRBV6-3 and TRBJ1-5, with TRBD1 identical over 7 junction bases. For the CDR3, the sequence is CVSSYRKGQRGVNQPQHF. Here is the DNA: TGTGTCAGCAGTTACCGGAAGGGACAGCGGGGAGTCAATCAGCCCCAGCATTTT.